The clone carrying this TCR beta chain has at least ten counts. Its target is unknown. The data are from a study of T cell repertoires in cytomegalovirus infection. Overall study context: The authors relied on CMV epitopes, both recently identified HLA-C-restricted and well-studied HLA-B-restricted. Both CMV infection and a matching HLA type were indicated by public TCR beta signatures.

TCRdb re-analysed the reads in MiXCR, keeping a single row per CDR3 protein. The data contain about 110,000 distinct CDR3 sequences, around 29% of them seen just once; the ten biggest clones take up around 80%. Study observations and caveats: Carriers of CMV plus the relevant HLA were identified by cumulative public TCR beta family frequency. HLA-C-restricted CMV-specific TCR beta clonotypes were dominant in the ex vivo response.

Germline V gives CDR1 MNHNS, CDR2 SASEGT. The CDR3 extends over 20 amino acids. With V trimmed by 5 bases and J by 1 base, 20 bases remained unmatched. The clonotype comes from a human donor in good health (CMV status not recorded). Some clones in this sample may be carry-over from other donors' samples. The chain is built from TRBV6-1 and TRBJ2-3; TRBD1 agrees at 8 bases. Sequencing was performed on CD8+ T cells from cultured PBMCs, taken from culture after CMV antigen stimulation. Here the CDR3 reads CASSSLTGAQSRRGTDTQYF. CDR3 bases: TGTGCCAGCAGTTCCCTGACAGGGGCGCAGTCAAGGAGGGGCACAGATACGCAGTATTTT.